These 12 T cell receptor beta chains share one sample of origin, sequenced in a study of shared clonotypes between healthy human individuals. Clones were read by immunoSEQ multiplex PCR, and TCRdb kept only the in-frame ones, dropping some. Of 2 million to 2.5 million clones in the sample, 85% to 95% were seen once. Material for sequencing was naive CD4+ T cells from PBMCs. Subset described: CD45RA+ positively selected. Source of these receptors: a young man in good health. Some clones in this sample may be carry-over from other donors' samples.

This sequence joins TRBV5-5 and TRBJ1-5; D not resolved. With 0 bases removed from V and 1 base from J, the gap between germline ends came to 14 bases. Germline CDR1 reads SGHKS; CDR2 reads YYEKEE (reference sequence). The CDR3 contains 17 residues. DNA for the CDR3: TGTGCCAGCAGCTTGGGTCCCGGCCTGGGGAGCAATCAGCCCCAGCATTTT. Protein product: CASSLGPGLGSNQPQHF.

The chain recombines TRBV7-8 with TRBJ2-7; D call uncertain. The CDR3 runs to 12 residues. The V end lost 4 bases, the J end lost 6 bases, and 10 bases lay between the germline ends. Germline assignment: CDR1 SGHVS and CDR2 FQNEAQ. CDR3 amino acids: CASSSRSGEQYF. Written as DNA, the CDR3 is TGTGCCAGCAGCTCTCGTTCGGGCGAGCAGTACTTC.

The rearrangement links TRBV10-3 to TRBJ2-2; D is unclear. Trimming removed 2 bases from V and 2 bases from J, with 12 bases in between. CDR3 size: 16 residues. The germline V gene encodes CDR1 ENHRY and CDR2 SYGVKD. CDR3 DNA sequence: TGTGCCATCAGTGAGAGTGTAGCTGAAAACACCGGGGAGCTGTTTTTT. This gives the protein CAISESVAENTGELFF.

V gene TRBV30 combines with J gene TRBJ1-6; D is uncertain. With 5 bases removed from V and 10 bases from J, the gap between germline ends came to 15 bases. CDR1 and CDR2 from the germline V gene are GTSNPN and SVGIG (reference sequence). There are 13 residues in the CDR3. This CDR3 reads CAWSAEAASPLHF. The CDR3, as DNA: TGTGCCTGGTCTGCGGAGGCTGCGTCACCCCTCCACTTT. Based on the CDR3 plus reference TRBV30 and TRBJ1-6, the full variable domain is SQTIHQWPATLVQPVGSPLSLECTVEGTSNPNLYWYRQAAGRGLQLLFYSVGIGQISSEVPQNLSASRPQDRQFILSSKKLLLSDSGFYLCAWSAEAASPLHFGNGTRLTVT.

To note about this clone: Other DNA sequences from this sample encode an identical CDR3 as well. The genes are TRBV7-9 and TRBJ1-1; no reliable D call. The CDR3 runs 13 residues. The germline CDR1 and CDR2 sequences are SEHNR and FQNEAQ (reference sequence). With 5 bases removed from V and 0 bases from J, the gap between germline ends came to 7 bases. The chain's CDR3 is CASSLILNTEAFF. CDR3 nucleotides: TGTGCCAGCAGCCTTATTCTGAACACTGAAGCTTTCTTT.

The chain links TRBV4-3 to TRBJ2-3; 8 positions match TRBD2. The J segment lost 0 bases and the V segment lost 3 bases, leaving 5 bases of the junction unmatched. Germline values: CDR1 LGHNA, CDR2 YSLEER. The CDR3 contains 16 residues. The CDR3 nucleotides read TGCGCCAGCAGCCACGGACTAGCAGGTAGCACAGATACGCAGTATTTT. Protein product: CASSHGLAGSTDTQYF.

With respect to this clone: This CDR3 is also generated by other DNA sequences in the sample. This chain links TRBV5-1 with TRBJ2-7; D may match TRBD1 or TRBD2 (5 bases each). V shed 4 bases and J shed 2 bases, with 10 bases lying between them. The germline V gene encodes CDR1 SGHRS and CDR2 YFSETQ. The CDR3 is 13 residues long. CDR3 nucleotide sequence: TGCGCCAGCAGCCAAGGGGAGCCCTACGAGCAGTACTTC. Translation: CASSQGEPYEQYF.

The chain uses TRBV7-2 and TRBJ2-2; no clear D gene. Germline V gene sequence: CDR1 SGHTA, CDR2 FQGNSA. CDR3 size: 13 residues. V lost 5 bases and J 8 bases, leaving 12 bases between the germline ends. In DNA form, the CDR3 reads TGTGCCAGCAGCCCAGCGACGCTAGGGGAGCTGTTTTTT. As protein: CASSPATLGELFF.

This sequence joins TRBV5-1 and TRBJ2-7; 9 bases fit TRBD2. V trimming: 6 bases; J trimming: 6 bases; junction bases outside the gene matches: 13. Germline V lookup: CDR1 SGHRS, CDR2 YFSETQ. This CDR3 spans 15 amino acids. The CDR3 sequence is CASTRSGSIDGEQYF. The CDR3 nucleotides read TGCGCCAGCACCCGTAGCGGGAGCATTGATGGCGAGCAGTACTTC.

A word on this clone: Other nucleotide sequences in the sample specify the same CDR3. The gene calls are TRBV7-9 and TRBJ2-5; D not resolved. This CDR3 is 12 amino acids long. The germline CDR1 and CDR2 sequences are SEHNR and FQNEAQ (reference sequence). V was clipped by 2 bases and J by 3 bases, with 4 bases between them. CDR3 nucleotides: TGTGCCAGCAGCTTACGAGAAGAGACCCAGTACTTC. Its protein product is CASSLREETQYF.

The chain couples TRBV19 to TRBJ2-5, with D perhaps given as TRBD1 or TRBD2 (5 bases each). V lost 3 bases and J 1 base, leaving 15 bases between the germline ends. In germline, CDR1 is LNHDA, CDR2 SQIVND (reference sequence). This CDR3 region has 16 residues. Here the CDR3 reads CASSISAGTGQETQYF. The CDR3 DNA follows: TGTGCCAGTAGTATCTCGGCAGGGACGGGCCAAGAGACCCAGTACTTC.

The rearrangement joins TRBV25-1 to TRBJ2-1; no reliable D call. Germline assignment: CDR1 MGHDK and CDR2 SYGVNS. Deletions cut 5 bases from V and 6 bases from J, with 8 bases between. The CDR3 covers 12 residues. The CDR3 bases are TGTGCCAGCAGTCGCCCTCCCAATGAGCAGTTCTTC. Translation: CASSRPPNEQFF.